These 24 T cell receptor beta chains share one sample of origin, sequenced in a study of T cells in Graves' hyperthyroidism and ophthalmopathy. There were TCR beta CDR3 regions amplified from RNA transcripts. HTBI primers drove first-round RT-PCR of the TCR CDR3. One entry per CDR3 protein results from TCRdb running MiXCR on the multiplex PCR reads. Of hundreds of thousands of distinct CDR3 sequences in the sample, 46% were seen once. The sample taken for sequencing was peripheral blood or thyroid tissue (not recorded which). The receptors derive from a woman aged 18-29 years with Graves' hyperthyroidism.

In its sample, this clonotype was seen many times. V usage is TRBV10-3 and J usage is TRBJ1-1; 8 bases fit TRBD1. V dropped 0 bases and J dropped 6; count of bases not matched to a gene: 12. Per germline, CDR1 ENHRY and CDR2 SYGVKD. The CDR3 sequence is 17 residues long. Here the CDR3 reads CAISESPGQDPDAEAFF. Written as DNA, the CDR3 is TGTGCCATCAGTGAGTCTCCGGGACAGGACCCTGACGCTGAAGCTTTCTTT.

The V gene is TRBV20-1, the J gene TRBJ2-5, with 10 bases fitting TRBD1. This CDR3 has 15 amino acids. V shed 0 bases and J 3 bases; nucleotides not matched to a gene: 4. Germline V gene data show CDR1 as DFQATT and CDR2 as SNEGSKA (reference sequence). CDR3 amino acids: CSARDDGTGEETQYF. DNA of the CDR3: TGCAGTGCTAGAGATGACGGGACAGGGGAAGAGACCCAGTACTTC.

The gene calls are TRBV20-1 and TRBJ2-7; TRBD2 aligns across 7 bases. Germline V gives CDR1 DFQATT, CDR2 SNEGSKA (reference sequence). The CDR3 totals 15 residues. With 0 bases clipped from V and 1 base from J, the junction kept 6 bases outside the gene matches. DNA of the CDR3: TGCAGTGCTAGAGATCAAGGAGCGGGGTCCTACGAGCAGTACTTC. This translates into CSARDQGAGSYEQYF.

This clonotype was observed a handful of times. The CDR3 protein is CASSLRVGRPGAQYF. The CDR3 DNA is TGCGCCAGCAGCCTCAGGGTGGGCAGGCCAGGCGCCCAGTACTTC. The chain has TRBV4-1 and TRBJ2-5, with D possibly TRBD1 on 5 matching bases. The CDR3 consists of 15 residues. Looked up from germline, CDR1 is MGHRA and CDR2 is YSYEKL. V gave up 4 bases and J gave up 9 bases, with 21 bases separating them.

CDR3 region: CATSDSGTGGNQPQHF. DNA for the CDR3: TGTGCCACCAGTGACTCCGGGACAGGGGGCAATCAGCCCCAGCATTTT. V is TRBV24-1 and J is TRBJ1-5; 10 bases are shared with TRBD1. Germline CDR1 and CDR2: KGHDR and SFDVKD. V shed 4 bases, J shed 2 bases, and the junction held 4 bases outside the gene matches. CDR3 length: 16 amino acids.

The V call is TRBV15, the J call TRBJ1-2, with D maybe TRBD1 (6 bases). Germline CDR1 LNHNV, CDR2 YYDKDF (reference sequence). The CDR3 runs 17 residues. The germline V and J ends were trimmed by 3 bases and 4 bases, with 21 bases remaining between them. The CDR3 loop is CATSSLGPSTGIYGYTF. CDR3 nucleotides: TGTGCCACCAGCAGCTTGGGGCCCTCGACAGGAATCTATGGCTACACCTTC.

This clonotype has more than one count but fewer than ten. The rearrangement uses TRBV15 and TRBJ2-3, with 7 bases aligning to TRBD1. CDR1 is LNHNV and CDR2 is YYDKDF in the germline V gene (reference sequence). J was trimmed by 0 bases and V by 8 bases; bases with no gene match: 11. This CDR3 has 16 amino acids. DNA of the CDR3: TGTGCCACCTCCAGCCCTCAGGGGGTGAGCACAGATACGCAGTATTTT. The encoded protein is CATSSPQGVSTDTQYF.

This clonotype occurred many times. J is TRBJ1-5 and V is TRBV15; no clear D gene. The germline CDR1 and CDR2 sequences are LNHNV and YYDKDF (reference sequence). Trimming removed 0 bases at V and 4 bases at J, with 7 bases between. The CDR3 contains 14 residues. CDR3 DNA: TGTGCCACCAGCAGAGATAAAGGGAATCAGCCCCAGCATTTT. Translating gives CATSRDKGNQPQHF.

The genes are TRBV20-1 and TRBJ2-5, with 9 nucleotides matching TRBD1. This CDR3 spans 13 amino acids. With V trimmed by 6 bases and J by 7 bases, 9 bases remained unmatched. Germline values: CDR1 DFQATT, CDR2 SNEGSKA (reference sequence). CDR3 sequence: CSAPGQGMGTQYF. The CDR3 DNA sequence: TGCAGTGCCCCGGGACAGGGTATGGGGACCCAGTACTTC.

The chain employs TRBV6-1 and TRBJ1-2; D perhaps matches TRBD1 (6 bases). V was shortened by 5 bases and J by 8 bases, with 18 bases between the two germline ends. Germline CDR1 and CDR2: MNHNS and SASEGT. This CDR3 has 14 amino acids. The CDR3 coding sequence is TGTGCCAGCAGTTACTCAGGGACAAGGGACGGCTACACCTTC. It codes for CASSYSGTRDGYTF.

CDR3 nucleotide sequence: TGTGCCATCAGCCTGGGACAGGGTTCGGATTCACCCCTCCACTTT. As protein: CAISLGQGSDSPLHF. This rearrangement joins TRBV10-3 to TRBJ1-6; 9 bases agree with TRBD1. The trim removed 6 bases at V and 8 bases at J, leaving 8 bases unmatched. There are 15 residues in the CDR3. CDR1 and CDR2 from the germline V gene are ENHRY and SYGVKD.

The chain recombines TRBV5-1 with TRBJ1-6; possibly TRBD1 for D (5 bases). The V gene lost 3 bases and the J gene lost 7 bases, with 14 bases spanning the gap. CDR3 length: 15 amino acids. CDR1 is SGHRS and CDR2 is YFSETQ in the germline V gene. CDR3 DNA: TGCGCCAGCAGCTCGGACCAGGGTAACAATTCACCCCTCCACTTT. Protein: CASSSDQGNNSPLHF.

There are many counts of this clonotype. The chain carries TRBV10-3 and TRBJ1-1; D is perhaps TRBD1 (6 bases). Germline lookup yields CDR1 ENHRY and CDR2 SYGVKD. This CDR3 spans 13 amino acids. Trimming took 2 bases from V and 6 from J, leaving 10 bases between them. CDR3: CAISENQGPEAFF. The CDR3 DNA reads TGTGCCATCAGTGAGAACCAGGGGCCTGAAGCTTTCTTT.

At least ten counts were recorded for this clonotype. V and J are TRBV2 and TRBJ2-5, with TRBD2 identical over 13 bases. Germline CDR1 SNHLY, CDR2 FYNNEI. The length of the CDR3 is 15 residues. The J segment lost 5 bases and the V segment lost 7 bases, leaving 7 bases of the junction unmatched. CDR3 protein: CASIGLAGVRETQYF. CDR3 nucleotides: TGTGCCAGCATTGGACTAGCGGGAGTACGGGAGACCCAGTACTTC.

In its sample, this clonotype was seen a few times. The V and J genes are TRBV7-2 and TRBJ2-7; the match to TRBD2 covers 12 bases. The length of the CDR3 is 15 residues. Trimming cost V 4 bases and J 4 bases; bases outside gene matches: 5. From germline, CDR1 is SGHTA and CDR2 FQGNSA. The CDR3 DNA follows: TGTGCCAGCAGCTCGACTAGCGGGAGTATATACGAGCAGTACTTC. Encoded protein: CASSSTSGSIYEQYF.

The chain couples TRBV5-4 to TRBJ2-7, with 7 bases aligning to TRBD2. The trim removed 4 bases at V and 0 bases at J, leaving 10 bases unmatched. The CDR3 covers 16 residues. Germline V gene sequence: CDR1 SGHNT, CDR2 YYREEE (reference sequence). The CDR3 sequence: CASSIGLVGGSYEQYF. The CDR3 bases are TGTGCCAGCAGCATCGGACTAGTGGGTGGCTCCTACGAGCAGTACTTC.

V usage is TRBV5-6 and J usage is TRBJ1-4, with a tentative D call TRBD1 (5 bases). Between the trimmed V and J ends, which lost 0 bases and 8 bases, there was a span of 17 bases. The CDR3 runs 16 residues. Germline CDR1 is SGHDT and CDR2 is YYEEEE. DNA of the CDR3: TGTGCCAGCAGCTTGGCCTGGGGCAGGGAGGAGGAAAAACTGTTTTTT. Its translation is CASSLAWGREEEKLFF. The complete variable domain, with remaining parts taken from reference TRBV5-6 and TRBJ1-4, reads DAGVTQSPTHLIKTRGQQVTLRCSPKSGHDTVSWYQQALGQGPQFIFQYYEEEERQRGNFPDRFSGHQFPNYSSELNVNALLLGDSALYLCASSLAWGREEEKLFFGSGTQLSVL.

The V call is TRBV2, the J call TRBJ2-7, with 8 bases aligning to TRBD1. This CDR3 has 15 amino acids. With 6 bases clipped from V and 0 bases from J, the junction kept 7 bases outside the gene matches. CDR1 is SNHLY, CDR2 FYNNEI, per germline. The CDR3 is CASSLTGEDSYEQYF. The DNA for the CDR3 is TGTGCCAGCAGCCTGACAGGGGAAGACTCCTACGAGCAGTACTTC. The entire variable domain, with the rest obtained from reference TRBV2 and TRBJ2-7, is as follows: EPEVTQTPSHQVTQMGQEVILRCVPISNHLYFYWYRQILGQKVEFLVSFYNNEISEKSEIFDDQFSVERPDGSNFTLKIRSTKLEDSAMYFCASSLTGEDSYEQYFGPGTRLTVT.

The V and J genes are TRBV19 and TRBJ1-5; D ambiguous. The germline V gene has CDR1 LNHDA and CDR2 SQIVND (reference sequence). V shed 8 bases and J shed 1 base, with 15 bases lying between them. The CDR3 is 15 residues long. This chain's CDR3 is CASAPTGSSNQPQHF. CDR3 coding DNA: TGTGCCAGTGCACCGACCGGCTCGAGCAATCAGCCCCAGCATTTT.

The CDR3: CASSQSSSGSGETQYF. The CDR3, as DNA: TGTGCCAGCAGCCAATCGAGTAGCGGGAGTGGGGAGACCCAGTACTTC. This chain uses TRBV7-6 with TRBJ2-5; the match to TRBD2 covers 9 bases. J was trimmed by 5 bases and V by 5 bases; bases with no gene match: 12. Germline CDR1 is SGHVS and CDR2 is FNYEAQ. The CDR3 consists of 16 residues.

Many counts were recorded for this clonotype. This sequence joins TRBV2 and TRBJ2-7; no reliable D call. Germline V gene sequence: CDR1 SNHLY, CDR2 FYNNEI. V was trimmed by 6 bases and J by 1 base, leaving 10 bases between them. The CDR3 sequence is 13 residues long. Written as DNA, the CDR3 is TGTGCCAGCAGACCCGTCCTTTCCTACGAGCAGTACTTC. Its protein is CASRPVLSYEQYF. Looking up the rest from reference TRBV2 and TRBJ2-7 gives the full variable domain: EPEVTQTPSHQVTQMGQEVILRCVPISNHLYFYWYRQILGQKVEFLVSFYNNEISEKSEIFDDQFSVERPDGSNFTLKIRSTKLEDSAMYFCASRPVLSYEQYFGPGTRLTVT.

This clonotype was seen a few times. V usage is TRBV20-1 and J usage is TRBJ2-2; 10 positions match TRBD2. Trimming took 3 bases from V and 7 from J; bases not matched to a gene: 11. Germline CDR1 is DFQATT and CDR2 is SNEGSKA (reference sequence). The CDR3 is 16 amino acids. The CDR3 is CSASRDGTSEVGELFF. In DNA form, the CDR3 reads TGCAGTGCTAGTAGGGACGGGACTAGCGAAGTCGGGGAGCTGTTTTTT.

The rearrangement links TRBV24-1 to TRBJ2-3, with 9 bases lining up with TRBD1. The CDR3 is 15 amino acids. The germline V gene has CDR1 KGHDR and CDR2 SFDVKD. With 2 bases clipped from V and 4 bases from J, the junction kept 3 bases outside the gene matches. The CDR3 region is CATSDYTGGADTQYF. In DNA form, the CDR3 reads TGTGCCACCAGTGATTATACAGGGGGCGCAGATACGCAGTATTTT.

Remarks on this clonotype: At one end, the junction sequence differs from germline, possibly due to a read error. The V and J genes are TRBV15 and TRBJ2-6; 8 bases fit TRBD1. This CDR3 has 14 amino acids. The germline V gene encodes CDR1 LNHNV and CDR2 YYDKDF (reference sequence). The CDR3, as DNA: TGTGCCACCAGCAGGGACACAGGGGGATACACTGAAGCTTTC. Translating gives CATSRDTGGYTEAF.